A selection of T cell receptor beta chains follows, all from one sample in a study of T cells in Graves' hyperthyroidism and ophthalmopathy. MiXCR, applied by TCRdb to the multiplex PCR reads, yields one record per CDR3 protein. In the table there are about 510,000 distinct CDR3 sequences, 46% of which are singletons. The specimen sequenced was peripheral blood or thyroid tissue (not recorded which). These receptors all stem from an adult woman with Graves' disease, either hyperthyroidism or ophthalmopathy (not recorded which). CDR3s include the opening cysteine and the closing phenylalanine or tryptophan. The D gene is left open where the match is weak. Size is omitted from some rows. Given values are once, few, many or a class for expanded clones.

TRBJ1-2 - many TRBV6-6 CASNPKTPVVNYGYTF TGTGCCAGCAACCCCAAGACCCCTGTGGTAAACTATGGCTACACCTTC
TRBJ2-7 - - TRBV7-9 CASSPYAEQYF TGTGCCAGCAGCCCTTACGCAGAGCAGTACTTC
TRBJ1-5 TRBD1 few TRBV6-2/TRBV6-3 CASSWNGQGGNQPQHF TGTGCCAGCAGTTGGAACGGACAGGGCGGCAATCAGCCCCAGCATTTT
TRBJ2-6 - - TRBV7-9 CASWAGGGANVLTF TGTGCCAGCTGGGCGGGCGGCGGGGCCAACGTCCTGACTTTC
TRBJ2-7 TRBD1 - TRBV6-5 CASSSPRQGDSYEQYF TGTGCCAGCAGTTCCCCCCGACAGGGGGACTCCTACGAGCAGTACTTC
TRBJ1-1 TRBD1 many TRBV5-1 CASSLAGQGNTEAFF TGCGCCAGCAGCTTGGCAGGACAGGGGAACACTGAAGCTTTCTTT
TRBJ2-5 TRBD2 - TRBV5-4 CASSFVSGGMETQYF TGTGCCAGCAGCTTTGTTAGCGGGGGGATGGAGACCCAGTACTTC
TRBJ1-4 - - TRBV30 CAWSGPDGNEKLFF TGTGCCTGGAGCGGGCCAGATGGGAACGAAAAACTGTTTTTT
TRBJ2-2 - few TRBV10-3 CAISESGSTGELFF TGTGCCATCAGTGAGTCGGGCAGCACCGGGGAGCTGTTTTTT
TRBJ1-2 - - TRBV3-1 CASSQGAGGPYGYTF TGTGCCAGCAGCCAAGGTGCGGGGGGCCCCTATGGCTACACCTTC
TRBJ1-2 - - TRBV11-2 CASSLEVGKNYGYTF TGTGCCAGCAGCTTAGAGGTGGGGAAGAACTATGGCTACACCTTC
TRBJ1-2 - once TRBV6-6 CASTLTGRVGYTF TGTGCCAGCACGCTAACAGGGAGGGTGGGCTACACCTTC
TRBJ1-6 - - TRBV7-2 CASSLVRSVRSPLHF TGTGCCAGCAGCTTAGTTCGGTCAGTTCGATCACCCCTCCACTTT
TRBJ2-7 - many TRBV4-2 CASSQGGGEQYF TGTGCCAGCAGCCAAGGAGGTGGCGAGCAGTACTTC
TRBJ1-1 - many TRBV5-6 CASSLVAPRNTEAFF TGTGCCAGCAGCTTGGTCGCGCCGCGGAACACTGAAGCTTTCTTT
TRBJ1-2 - few TRBV20-1 CSARVGYTF TGCAGTGCTAGAGTCGGTTACACCTTC
TRBJ1-5 - few TRBV2 CASSEFMVGGNQPQHF TGTGCCAGCAGTGAATTCATGGTGGGGGGTAATCAGCCCCAGCATTTT
TRBJ2-5 TRBD2 many TRBV7-9 CASSIRGLAEETQYF TGTGCCAGCAGCATACGGGGACTAGCGGAAGAGACCCAGTACTTC
TRBJ1-6 - - TRBV5-6 CASSLNQGYSPLHF TGTGCCAGCAGCTTGAACCAGGGGTATTCACCCCTCCACTTT
TRBJ1-2 - - TRBV2 CASSETAGYTF TGTGCCAGCAGTGAAACAGCTGGCTACACCTTC
TRBJ1-3 - - TRBV7-2 CASSLVLNTIYF TGTGCCAGCAGCTTAGTGCTGAACACCATATATTTT
TRBJ2-7 - - TRBV10-2 CASRRPGTSYEQYF TGCGCCAGCAGAAGGCCAGGGACCTCCTACGAGCAGTACTTC
TRBJ2-7 TRBD2 - TRBV29-1 CSAGGLGAVEQYF TGCAGCGCTGGGGGACTAGGGGCCGTCGAGCAGTACTTC
TRBJ2-5 - few TRBV29-1 CSVVRGGETQYF TGCAGCGTTGTCCGTGGTGGGGAGACCCAGTACTTC
TRBJ1-6 TRBD1 - TRBV20-1 CSATPGGAYNSPLHF TGCAGTGCTACACCAGGGGGCGCGTATAATTCACCCCTCCACTTT
TRBJ1-1 TRBD1 many TRBV10-2 CASSPGTGRIAEAFF TGCGCCAGCAGCCCCGGGACAGGGAGGATCGCTGAAGCTTTCTTT
TRBJ1-5 - many TRBV29-1 CSVARDDNQPQHF TGCAGCGTTGCCCGGGATGACAATCAGCCCCAGCATTTT
TRBJ2-2 TRBD1 - TRBV20-1 CSARSDRDTGELFF TGCAGTGCCAGATCAGACAGGGACACCGGGGAGCTGTTTTTT
TRBJ2-2 - - TRBV28 CASAGTGELFF TGTGCCAGCGCCGGGACAGGGGAGCTGTTTTTT